The T cell receptor (beta chain) under discussion was sequenced for a study of Ad26.COV2.S vaccination and SARS-CoV-2 variants. Study at large: Each vaccinee took Ad26.COV2.S intramuscularly, once or twice 56 days apart. Points from the study as a whole: Compared with placebo recipients, vaccine recipients had higher spike-specific TCR breadth.

Concerning this clone: The antigen remains undetermined.

Libraries were prepared by immunoSEQ multiplex PCR; TCRdb keeps only in-frame clonotypes and omits some of them. The table shows 380,000 or so clones, with 70% to 90% occurring only once. The treatment: 19 received Ad26.COV2.S at low or high dose, single or two shots; 5 received placebo; per-sample allocation not given. Day 63 after the first vaccine or placebo injection was the time point for sampling. Ad26.COV2.S expressed prefusion-stabilized spike from the original Wuhan strain. This CDR3 spans 14 amino acids. V lost 4 bases to trimming and J lost 1 base; unmatched junction nucleotides: 1. CDR1 is SGHTA, CDR2 FQGNSA, per germline.

The V call is TRBV7-2, the J call TRBJ2-7; 10 bases agree with TRBD2. This TCR came from a person aged 18-60 years who received the Ad26.COV2.S COVID-19 vaccine or a placebo. Here the sequenced sample was peripheral blood, taken in a trial of Ad26.COV2.S vaccine versus placebo. CDR3 residues: CASSWGLASYEQYF. The CDR3 DNA follows: TGTGCCAGCAGCTGGGGACTAGCGTCCTACGAGCAGTACTTC.